This T cell receptor (beta chain) was retrieved from a study of shared clonotypes between healthy human individuals. The wider study: Those who served as donors were two women and three men between the ages of 18 and 49. Notes on the study in general: The study found 4.5% to 6% of naive CD4 clonotypes shared across a handful of donors. Relative to memory subsets, naive subsets generally showed larger estimated richness.

Germline-derived CDR1 and CDR2 are SGHVS and FNYEAQ. CDR3 length equals 15 residues. Trimming pared 1 base from V and 0 bases from J, leaving 8 bases between. The naive CD8 fraction comprised CD45RO-negative cells positively selected for CCR7 and excluded terminally differentiated effector memory CD45RA+ cells. Over several immunoSEQ plates, each subset's genomic DNA was distributed in even portions. Only in-frame clones appear in the TCRdb table, and some are missing; sequencing was by immunoSEQ multiplex PCR. The profile shows some 2.1 million clones, 93% of them singletons. Points on this clone: Antigen unknown.

The chain links TRBV7-6 to TRBJ2-3; D is unresolved. The receptor's source is a man in his late teens or twenties in good health. Some clones in this sample may be carry-over from other donors' samples. What was sequenced was naive CD8+ T cells from PBMCs. CDR3 in amino acids: CASSLVPGSTDTQYF. CDR3 coding DNA: TGTGCCAGCAGCTTAGTCCCCGGAAGCACAGATACGCAGTATTTT. Looking up the rest from reference TRBV7-6 and TRBJ2-3 gives the full variable domain: GAGVSQSPRYKVTKRGQDVALRCDPISGHVSLYWYRQALGQGPEFLTYFNYEAQQDKSGLPNDRFSAERPEGSISTLTIQRTEQRDSAMYRCASSLVPGSTDTQYFGPGTRLTVL.